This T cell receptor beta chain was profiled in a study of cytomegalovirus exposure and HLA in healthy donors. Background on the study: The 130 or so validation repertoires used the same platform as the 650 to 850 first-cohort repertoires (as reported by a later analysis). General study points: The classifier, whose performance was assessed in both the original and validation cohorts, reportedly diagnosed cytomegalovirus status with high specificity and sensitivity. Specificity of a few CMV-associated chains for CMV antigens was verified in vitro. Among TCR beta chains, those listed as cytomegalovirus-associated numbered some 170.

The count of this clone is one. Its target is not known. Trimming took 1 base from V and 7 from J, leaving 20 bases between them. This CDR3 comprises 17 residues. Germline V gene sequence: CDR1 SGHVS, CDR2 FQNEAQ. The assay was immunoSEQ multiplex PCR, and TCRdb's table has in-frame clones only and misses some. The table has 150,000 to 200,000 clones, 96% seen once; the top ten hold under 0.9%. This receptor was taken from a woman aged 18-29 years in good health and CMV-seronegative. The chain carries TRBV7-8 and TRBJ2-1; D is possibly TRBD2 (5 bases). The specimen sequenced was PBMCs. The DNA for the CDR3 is TGTGCCAGCAGCTTAGACGGCGTACTAGGTCCCTCTAATGAGCAGTTCTTC. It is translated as CASSLDGVLGPSNEQFF.